This T cell receptor (beta chain) was captured by sequencing in a study of T cells in Graves' hyperthyroidism and ophthalmopathy (dated by TCRdb to about 2019). General notes on the study: Peripheral blood was collected at initial diagnosis, before any treatment. To identify TCR V-J signatures that set the groups apart, the researchers used a discovery cohort of approximately 98 patients, made up of 40 to 45 with Graves' ophthalmopathy and about 55 with stable Graves' hyperthyroidism. Whether ophthalmopathy could be predicted prospectively was tested in an independent validation cohort made up of roughly 20 hyperthyroidism patients plus 17 patients who later progressed to ophthalmopathy. The 100 discovery patients were randomly split 7:3 into training and test sets. In roughly six Graves' hyperthyroidism patients, the study also compared T-cell repertoires from thyroid tissue with T-cell repertoires from blood. Once sampling was done, hyperthyroidism patients were given methimazole at a starting dose of 30 mg daily, whereas ophthalmopathy patients were given high-dose intravenous methylprednisolone. TCR Vbeta CDR3 sequencing of some 140 peripheral blood samples (43 ophthalmopathy, approximately 80 hyperthyroidism and roughly 17 progressor patients) is reported in the paper.

The TCR beta CDR3 regions were amplified from the RNA transcripts. For the first round of RT-PCR on the TCR CDR3, the HTBI primer set was used together with the Qiagen OneStep RT-PCR kit. A second multiplex PCR round built the libraries, followed by size selection and purification. Paired-end sequencing of the libraries was performed with 100 bp reads on an Illumina HiSeq2000. The study's own analysis went as follows. SOAPnuke was used to process the raw data, removing reads that contained adapters or uncalled bases, had a mean Phred below 15, or lacked an exact match to the constant primer or identifier. COPE v1.2.5 was used to merge the high-quality paired reads, and each unique nucleotide sequence was defined as a clonotype. MiTCR v1.1 was used to align the clonotypes against IMGT TRBV, TRBD and TRBJ reference segments. The analysis included only V-J combinations with a frequency above 0.0001, which together covered approximately 99% of the repertoires. The TCS score was defined as F50 (clonal expansion) divided by E x V (chaos), with BLOSUM62-based TCRdist calculated between CDR3 peptides within each V-J. Welch's t-statistics and random forest reduced around 520 V-J features to 10 to 15, which were used in a naive Bayes classifier (R e1071). The public reads were reanalyzed by TCRdb: fastp trimming at Q25, MiXCR alignment, in-frame beta chains only. Rows are unified per CDR3 protein, each entry keeping the most common DNA and genes. TCRdb, not the original authors, processed these V and J calls. This sample gives under 600,000 distinct CDR3 sequences in total; more than 15% of them show up just once. More than 3% of the sample comes from the top ten.

Moderately to severely active disease, a Clinical Activity Score of at least 3, a NOSPECS grade of at least 4, and a duration under 3 months were present in ophthalmopathy patients. Patients with uncontrolled infections, other autoimmune diseases, pregnancy or lactation were excluded. Diagnoses relied on clinical symptoms, serum thyroxine and TRAb, thyroid ultrasound and orbital computed tomography. PBMCs were separated from 10 ml of fresh peripheral blood using Ficoll-Paque density gradient centrifugation. Trizol reagent was used to extract total RNA, and RNA quality was then checked on an Agilent 2100 Bioanalyzer. Counted from cysteine to phenylalanine, this CDR3 has 16 amino acids. Just the 48-base CDR3 DNA is kept, in frame starting at base 1. V is cut by 5 bases and J by 0 bases, and the space between the germline ends is 14 bases. Via the germline V gene, CDR1 is MDHEN and CDR2 SYDVKM. Details on this clonotype: Which antigen it targets is not known. No quality values exist for individual bases; no much larger clone is one base distant.

Results and caveats for the whole study, not just this receptor: Sample size was not statistically predetermined, and investigators were not blinded to group allocation. In cross-validation, a model built on a 13 V-J signature told ophthalmopathy apart from stable hyperthyroidism with 85% to 90% sensitivity and roughly 83% specificity, and in testing the same model reached 80%/75%. In validation, progression to ophthalmopathy was predicted by the model with 70.59% sensitivity and 72.22% specificity, a median of about 6 months before onset. Most expanded thyroid clonotypes (frequency above 0.001) were also detected in blood, a finding suggesting that blood repertoires may reflect thyroid immune responses.

The chain was built from TRBV28 and TRBJ2-4; matching of 6 bases hints at TRBD1 as the D gene. The TCR originated in a woman between 35 and 50 years old with Graves' ophthalmopathy. Sequenced material: blood. The DNA sequence is TGTGCCAGCAGTCACAGGGTCGTACTAGCCAAAAACATTCAGTACTTC. It encodes CASSHRVVLAKNIQYF.